These T cell receptor beta chains were read from a single sample in a study of blood T cell repertoires in COVID-19. Method: immunoSEQ multiplex PCR; TCRdb's copy keeps in-frame clones and lacks some. The sample lists more than 95,000 clones; around two thirds were seen once. Source material: peripheral blood. The receptor source for this set is a woman between 65 and 79 years old with acute or convalescent COVID-19. Each CDR3 is given with its conserved first and last residue. The D gene is left open where the match is weak. Some rows have no size entry. The others give once, few or many, or a class for an expanded clone.

j_gene | v_gene | d_gene | abundance | CDR3aa | CDR3nt
TRBJ1-2 | TRBV27 | TRBD1 | few | CASSRQNRGFYGYTF | TGTGCCAGCAGTCGACAGAACAGGGGATTCTATGGCTACACCTTC
TRBJ2-7 | TRBV28 | TRBD2 | few | CASTNSGVSSYEQYF | TGTGCCAGCACCAATAGCGGGGTAAGCTCCTACGAGCAGTACTTC
TRBJ2-2 | TRBV5-6 | . | . | CASSFGQFGELFF | TGTGCCAGCAGCTTCGGACAGTTCGGGGAGCTGTTTTTT
TRBJ2-2 | TRBV7-9 | TRBD2 | . | CASSLVRTSGAAGELFF | TGTGCCAGCAGCTTAGTCCGGACTAGCGGGGCAGCCGGGGAGCTGTTTTTT
TRBJ1-1 | TRBV5-1 | TRBD1 | . | CASMLSTVGTGLNTEAFF | TGCGCCAGCATGCTTTCAACGGTTGGGACAGGTTTGAACACTGAAGCTTTCTTT
TRBJ2-7 | TRBV10-2 | TRBD2 | once | CTSGRGESYEQYF | TGCACCAGCGGGAGGGGAGAAAGCTACGAGCAGTACTTC
TRBJ1-6 | TRBV25-1 | TRBD1 | . | CASQTGGGWNSPLHF | TGTGCCAGCCAGACAGGGGGAGGTTGGAATTCACCCCTCCACTTT
TRBJ1-4 | TRBV5-1 | . | . | CASSLDGGEANEKLFF | TGCGCCAGCAGCTTGGACGGGGGGGAAGCTAATGAAAAACTGTTTTTT
TRBJ1-5 | TRBV10-1 | . | few | CASRIIGGNQPQHF | TGCGCCAGCAGGATTATCGGGGGCAATCAGCCCCAGCATTTT
TRBJ2-3 | TRBV10-2 | TRBD2 | . | CASRSEAGVADTQYF | TGCGCCAGCAGGAGCGAGGCGGGAGTAGCAGATACGCAGTATTTT
TRBJ2-3 | TRBV6-5 | . | . | CASRGSLPDTQYF | TGTGCCAGCAGAGGGAGCCTCCCAGATACGCAGTATTTT
TRBJ2-5 | TRBV19 | TRBD1 | . | CASSPGTGAETQYF | TGTGCCAGTAGTCCCGGGACAGGGGCCGAGACCCAGTACTTC
TRBJ2-3 | TRBV7-9 | . | . | CASSLVLGADTQYF | TGTGCCAGCAGCTTAGTTCTGGGCGCAGATACGCAGTATTTT
TRBJ1-5 | TRBV3-1/TRBV3-2 | . | once | CASSNNGEGHQPQHF | TGTGCCAGCAGCAACAACGGCGAGGGTCATCAGCCCCAGCATTTT
TRBJ1-2 | TRBV19 | TRBD1 | . | CASSPSRDSLYGYTF | TGTGCCAGTAGTCCCTCCCGGGACAGCCTCTATGGCTACACCTTC
TRBJ2-3 | TRBV10-3 | . | few | CAIRGGVTDTQYF | TGTGCCATCAGAGGGGGGGTCACAGATACGCAGTATTTT
TRBJ1-1 | TRBV27 | TRBD1 | . | CASSLNRGSHEAFF | TGTGCCAGCAGTTTAAACAGGGGCAGCCATGAAGCTTTCTTT
TRBJ1-4 | TRBV5-8 | . | . | CASSPGGQSNEKLFF | TGTGCCAGCAGCCCTGGTGGGCAGAGTAATGAAAAACTGTTTTTT
TRBJ2-3 | TRBV19 | TRBD2 | few | CASSIRGLAGPLDTDTQYF | TGTGCCAGTAGTATAAGGGGACTAGCGGGGCCATTGGACACAGATACGCAGTATTTT
TRBJ1-6 | TRBV13 | TRBD1 | few | CASSSTGVKGSYNSPLHF | TGTGCCAGCAGCTCTACAGGGGTCAAAGGCTCCTATAATTCACCCCTCCACTTT
TRBJ2-1 | TRBV7-2 | TRBD1 | . | CASSLGWGQGGYNEQFF | TGTGCCAGCAGCTTAGGTTGGGGACAGGGGGGTTACAATGAGCAGTTCTTC
TRBJ2-1 | TRBV14 | TRBD2 | . | CASSPIAGASYNEQFF | TGTGCCAGCAGCCCCATTGCGGGAGCATCCTACAATGAGCAGTTCTTC
TRBJ1-2 | TRBV6-5 | . | . | CASRDGNYGYTF | TGTGCCAGCAGAGACGGGAACTATGGCTACACCTTC
TRBJ1-6 | TRBV3-1/TRBV3-2 | . | many | CASSQAGTSSPLHF | TGTGCCAGCAGCCAAGCAGGGACAAGTTCACCCCTCCACTTT
TRBJ1-2 | TRBV7-2 | . | . | CASSFSPSIGFRGYTF | TGTGCCAGCAGCTTTTCCCCCTCGATCGGTTTCCGTGGCTACACCTTC
TRBJ2-1 | TRBV4-3 | . | . | CASSQDSNEQFF | TGCGCCAGCAGCCAAGATTCGAATGAGCAGTTCTTC
TRBJ1-1 | TRBV6-2/TRBV6-3 | . | . | CASSDIQTGWPEAFF | TGTGCCAGCAGTGATATCCAGACAGGTTGGCCTGAAGCTTTCTTT
TRBJ1-2 | TRBV4-3 | TRBD1 | few | CASSQIGTGSYGYTF | TGCGCCAGCAGCCAGATAGGGACAGGTAGTTATGGCTACACCTTC
TRBJ1-1 | TRBV9 | . | . | CASSAQGTKAFF | TGTGCCAGCAGCGCACAGGGTACTAAAGCTTTCTTT
TRBJ1-2 | TRBV7-8 | . | many | CASSLGVTVNYGYTF | TGTGCCAGCAGCTTAGGTGTGACAGTTAACTATGGCTACACCTTC